The 26 T cell receptor beta chains below all came from one sample that was sequenced in a study of blood T cells in healthy people across ages. The authors ran a second PCR of about 6 to 11 cycles using a sample-barcoded 5' primer and a J-beta primer mix. One entry per CDR3 protein results from TCRdb running MiXCR on the 5' RACE reads. The sample contains about a million distinct CDR3 sequences, around two fifths of which appear only once. Input material: blood. The receptors shown here come from a man between 18 and 35 years old in good health.

V and J are TRBV5-1 and TRBJ2-3; 12 nucleotides line up with TRBD1. Germline V gene data show CDR1 as SGHRS and CDR2 as YFSETQ. The trim removed 2 bases at V and 4 bases at J, leaving 11 bases unmatched. The CDR3 contains 18 residues. The CDR3 loop reads CASSFQGGTGGVPDTQYF. The CDR3, as DNA: TGCGCCAGCAGCTTTCAGGGCGGGACAGGGGGCGTGCCAGATACGCAGTATTTT.

Comments on this clonotype: Mismatch with germline at one junction end may stem from a read error. J is TRBJ2-1 and V is TRBV15; no clear D. Germline CDR1 reads LNHNV; CDR2 reads YYDKDF (reference sequence). This CDR3 region has 16 residues. CDR3 nucleotide sequence: TGTACCACCAGCAGAGCAAGAAACGATCGCTCCAATGGGCAGTTCTTC. Amino acids: CTTSRARNDRSNGQFF. The complete variable domain, with remaining parts taken from reference TRBV15 and TRBJ2-1, reads DAMVIQNPRYQVTQFGKPVTLSCSQTLNHNVMYWYQQKSSQAPKLLFHYYDKDFNNEADTPDNFQSRRPNTSFCFLDIRSPGLGDTAMYLCTTSRARNDRSNGQFFGPGTRLTVL.

The chain joins TRBV28 to TRBJ2-5; 11 nucleotides line up with TRBD2. The J call is in doubt because the DNA end fits TRBJ2-7 better. This CDR3 is 15 amino acids long. The germline CDR1 and CDR2 sequences are MDHEN and SYDVKM. The CDR3 spells CASRTGTSGNYEQYF. In nucleotides, the CDR3 is TGTGCCAGCAGAACTGGGACTAGCGGAAACTACGAGCAGTACTTC.

In its sample, this clonotype was seen a few times. Here the CDR3 reads CATLQVYNEQFF. In nucleotides, the CDR3 is TGTGCCACCTTACAGGTATACAATGAGCAGTTCTTC. The gene calls are TRBV6-6 and TRBJ2-1; the D gene is possibly TRBD1 (5 bases). V dropped 10 bases and J dropped 4 bases, with 11 bases sitting between them. This CDR3 is built from 12 residues. Germline values: CDR1 MNHNY, CDR2 SVGAGI (reference sequence).

This clonotype was detected only a few times. This chain joins TRBV11-3 and TRBJ2-1; 9 bases agree with TRBD1. Germline V CDR1 and CDR2: SGHNT, YENEEA. J was trimmed by 5 bases and V by 2 bases; bases with no gene match: 4. This CDR3 is 15 amino acids long. CDR3 nucleotides: TGTGCCAGCAGCTTACGGACAGGGGCTAACAATGAGCAGTTCTTC. It specifies CASSLRTGANNEQFF.

The chain uses TRBV4-3 and TRBJ2-3; no firm D call. The germline gives CDR1 LGHNA, CDR2 YSLEER. CDR3 length: 16 amino acids. V lost 0 bases, J lost 2 bases, and 12 bases lay in between. CDR3 DNA sequence: TGCGCCAGCAGCCAAGATTTGGGCAGAATCACAGATACGCAGTATTTT. This gives the protein CASSQDLGRITDTQYF.

Points on this clonotype: A read error may account for a junction end that differs from germline. The chain is built from TRBV27 and TRBJ2-1; no clear D. The CDR3 consists of 11 residues. In germline, CDR1 is MNHEY, CDR2 SMNVEV (reference sequence). The CDR3 region is CASSIYNKQFF. DNA for the CDR3: TGTGCCAGCAGTATCTACAATAAGCAGTTCTTC.

This clonotype has a handful of counts. The V gene is TRBV7-2, the J gene TRBJ1-5; D perhaps matches TRBD1 (5 bases). V was shortened by 3 bases and J by 1 base, with 10 bases between the two germline ends. Germline lookup yields CDR1 SGHTA and CDR2 FQGNSA. The CDR3 spans 15 residues. The CDR3 region is CASSFSGTSNQPQHF. The CDR3 coding sequence is TGTGCCAGCAGCTTCTCTGGGACGAGCAATCAGCCCCAGCATTTT.

The chain joins TRBV9 to TRBJ2-1; no definite D call. Trimming removed 3 bases at V and 7 bases at J, with 14 bases between. CDR3 length: 14 amino acids. Germline V gene lookup returns CDR1 SGDLS and CDR2 YYNGEE. CDR3 sequence: CASSALTVGNEQFF. The CDR3 DNA sequence: TGTGCCAGCAGCGCCTTAACGGTTGGGAATGAGCAGTTCTTC.

This clonotype was found many times. As DNA, the CDR3 is TGTGCCAGCAGCTTAGTTCCCCATGAGCAGTTCTTC. It translates to CASSLVPHEQFF. V usage is TRBV11-3 and J usage is TRBJ2-1; D is unresolved. Trimming removed 1 base at V and 8 bases at J, with 6 bases between. CDR1 SGHNT and CDR2 YENEEA come from the germline V gene. The CDR3 is 12 amino acids.

This clonotype was found a few times. The rearrangement links TRBV20-1 to TRBJ1-5; D gene unclear. The CDR3 has 14 amino acids. Between the trimmed V and J ends, which lost 3 bases and 1 base, there was a span of 10 bases. Germline values: CDR1 DFQATT, CDR2 SNEGSKA (reference sequence). The CDR3, as DNA: TGCAGTGCTAGTTCGGGGATGAGCAATCAGCCCCAGCATTTT. Its protein is CSASSGMSNQPQHF.

The chain has TRBV29-1 and TRBJ2-7, with D possibly TRBD2 on 6 matching bases. Trimming took 7 bases from V and 0 from J, leaving 22 bases between them. The CDR3 contains 16 residues. The V gene's germline CDR1 is SQVTM and CDR2 ANQGSEA. The CDR3 sequence is CSAILWRDGHSYEQYF. For the CDR3, the DNA is TGCAGCGCGATATTATGGCGGGACGGGCACTCCTACGAGCAGTACTTC.

This clonotype was observed many times. V usage is TRBV4-3 and J usage is TRBJ2-5; 10 nucleotides align to TRBD2. Germline CDR1 is LGHNA and CDR2 is YSLEER. Trimming cost V 1 base and J 3 bases; bases outside gene matches: 5. The CDR3 spans 16 residues. The DNA of the CDR3 is TGCGCCAGCAGCCAAGGAACCGGGACTAGCGAAGAGACCCAGTACTTC. Translated, it gives CASSQGTGTSEETQYF.

The chain recombines TRBV14 with TRBJ2-3; 10 bases align to TRBD1. The CDR3 extends over 16 amino acids. Trimming at V came to 2 bases and at J to 4 bases, leaving 6 bases not matched to a gene. Per the germline V gene, CDR1 is SGHDN and CDR2 is FVKESK. The chain's CDR3 is CASSQILTGGPDTQYF. CDR3 DNA: TGTGCCAGCAGCCAAATTTTGACAGGGGGCCCAGATACGCAGTATTTT.

This clonotype has just a few counts. The chain links TRBV12-3 or TRBV12-4 to TRBJ2-3, with 11 bases fitting TRBD2. V dropped 3 bases and J dropped 2; count of bases not matched to a gene: 10. The CDR3 sequence is 18 residues long. CDR3 loop: CASSFKVGLADITDTQYF. DNA of the CDR3: TGTGCCAGCAGTTTTAAGGTGGGACTAGCGGATATCACAGATACGCAGTATTTT.

The V call is TRBV11-2, the J call TRBJ1-2; possibly TRBD1 for D (5 bases). Per the germline V gene, CDR1 is SGHAT and CDR2 is FQNNGV. The V and J ends lost 3 bases and 4 bases respectively, with 12 bases between them. The CDR3 is 14 residues long. CDR3 coding DNA: TGTGCCAGCAGCTTCCAGACAGACCTCTATGGCTACACCTTC. It encodes CASSFQTDLYGYTF.

CDR3 loop: CASNPLQGAPDTQYF. The CDR3 DNA reads as TGCGCCAGCAACCCTCTACAGGGAGCCCCAGATACGCAGTATTTT. The rearrangement links TRBV5-1 to TRBJ2-3, with D perhaps matching TRBD1 (6 bases). This CDR3 comprises 15 residues. Trimming pared 6 bases from V and 4 bases from J, leaving 18 bases between. Germline V gene sequence: CDR1 SGHRS, CDR2 YFSETQ.

There are a few counts of this clonotype. V gene TRBV9 combines with J gene TRBJ1-2, with TRBD1 identical over 7 bases. This CDR3 is 15 amino acids long. Losses at the gene ends were 3 bases for V and 0 bases for J; bases not matched to a gene: 5. Per germline, CDR1 SGDLS and CDR2 YYNGEE. CDR3 protein: CASSAGQASNYGYTF. CDR3 nucleotide sequence: TGTGCCAGCAGCGCCGGACAGGCCTCTAACTATGGCTACACCTTC.

This clonotype appeared many times. The chain uses TRBV20-1 and TRBJ1-2; the D gene is possibly TRBD1 (5 bases). This CDR3 contains 12 residues. With 6 bases removed from V and 7 bases from J, the gap between germline ends came to 15 bases. CDR1 and CDR2 (germline): DFQATT, SNEGSKA (reference sequence). The CDR3 coding sequence is TGCAGTGCGACGGCAGGGAATCCTGGCTACACCTTC. This translates into CSATAGNPGYTF.

Concerning this clonotype itself: One end of the junction does not line up with germline, which may come from a read error. V gene TRBV12-5 combines with J gene TRBJ2-1; possibly TRBD2 for D (5 bases). In germline, CDR1 is LGHNT, CDR2 FRNRAP. The CDR3 has 15 residues. The CDR3 region has the DNA TGTGCTAGTGGTTTAGCGGAGAGCTCCTACAATGGGCAGTTCTTC. It is translated as CASGLAESSYNGQFF.

This chain uses TRBV6-6 with TRBJ2-2; D unresolved. This CDR3 is 14 amino acids long. Germline lookup yields CDR1 MNHNY and CDR2 SVGAGI (reference sequence). The V and J ends lost 6 bases and 3 bases respectively, with 11 bases between them. CDR3 loop: CASSTRTDTGELFF. In DNA form, the CDR3 reads TGTGCCAGCAGCACCAGGACCGACACCGGGGAGCTGTTTTTT.

The chain combines TRBV6-5 with TRBJ2-7; 7 positions match TRBD2. The CDR3 totals 16 residues. V shed 2 bases, J shed 7 bases, and the junction held 14 bases outside the gene matches. CDR1 is MNHEY, CDR2 SVGAGI, per germline. CDR3 protein: CASSYEAGLPYNEQYF. CDR3 DNA: TGTGCCAGCAGTTACGAGGCGGGACTACCCTACAATGAGCAGTACTTC.

Only a few counts were recorded for this clonotype. The chain uses TRBV6-1 and TRBJ2-7; perhaps TRBD1 as D (7 bases). This CDR3 has 14 amino acids. V lost 3 bases and J 3 bases, leaving 12 bases between the germline ends. Germline CDR1 MNHNS, CDR2 SASEGT. The CDR3 DNA reads as TGTGCCAGCAGTGATGGCCAGGGGGGCTACGAGCAGTACTTC. Residues: CASSDGQGGYEQYF.

This clonotype showed up just a few times. The chain combines TRBV6-6 with TRBJ2-7; no clear D gene. The CDR3 consists of 16 residues. The V and J ends lost 4 bases and 1 base respectively, with 17 bases between them. Per the germline V gene, CDR1 is MNHNY and CDR2 is SVGAGI (reference sequence). The CDR3 spells CASSSEGRPLSYEQYF. CDR3 sequence (DNA): TGTGCCAGCAGTTCGGAAGGACGCCCCTTATCCTACGAGCAGTACTTC.

With respect to this clonotype: The CDR3 does not close with the conserved phenylalanine or tryptophan, likely indicating a read error. J is TRBJ2-5 and V is TRBV20-1; D gene uncertain. Trimming cost V 4 bases and J 1 base, with 16 bases left between them. The CDR3 runs 15 residues. The germline V gene has CDR1 DFQATT and CDR2 SNEGSKA (reference sequence). This CDR3 is CSATDTATFQETQYC. In nucleotides, the CDR3 is TGCAGTGCTACAGACACAGCGACCTTCCAAGAGACCCAGTACTGC.

This clonotype was seen a handful of times. This chain connects TRBV10-3 to TRBJ1-5; D is unresolved. Germline V gene data show CDR1 as ENHRY and CDR2 as SYGVKD. The CDR3 has 15 residues. Trimming stripped 4 bases from V and 1 base from J, with 11 bases between. For the CDR3, the DNA is TGTGCCATCAGTGTTGGTTGGGAAAGCAATCAGCCCCAGCATTTT. Protein product: CAISVGWESNQPQHF.